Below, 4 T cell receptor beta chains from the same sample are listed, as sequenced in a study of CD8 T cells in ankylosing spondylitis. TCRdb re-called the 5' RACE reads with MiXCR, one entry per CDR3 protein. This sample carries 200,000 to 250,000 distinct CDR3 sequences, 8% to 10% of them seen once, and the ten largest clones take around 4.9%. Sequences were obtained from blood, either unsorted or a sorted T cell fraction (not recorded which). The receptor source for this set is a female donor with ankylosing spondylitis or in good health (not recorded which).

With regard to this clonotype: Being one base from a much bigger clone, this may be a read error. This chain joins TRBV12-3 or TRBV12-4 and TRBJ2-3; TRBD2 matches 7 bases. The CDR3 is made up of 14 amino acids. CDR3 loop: CTSSASGPTDTQYF. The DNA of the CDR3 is TGTACCAGCAGCGCTAGCGGACCCACAGATACGCAGTATTTT.

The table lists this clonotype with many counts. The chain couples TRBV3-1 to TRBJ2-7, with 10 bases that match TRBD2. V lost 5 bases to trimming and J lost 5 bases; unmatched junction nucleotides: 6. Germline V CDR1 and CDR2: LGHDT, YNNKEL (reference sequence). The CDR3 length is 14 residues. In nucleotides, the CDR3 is TGTGCCAGCAGCAAACTAGCGGGAAGGGACGAGCAGTACTTC. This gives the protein CASSKLAGRDEQYF.

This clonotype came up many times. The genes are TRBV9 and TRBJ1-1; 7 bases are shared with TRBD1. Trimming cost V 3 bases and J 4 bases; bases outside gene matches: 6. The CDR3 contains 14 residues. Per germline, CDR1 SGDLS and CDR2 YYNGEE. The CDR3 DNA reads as TGTGCCAGCAGCGGAGACAGGGCTGGCACTGAAGCTTTCTTT. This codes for CASSGDRAGTEAFF.

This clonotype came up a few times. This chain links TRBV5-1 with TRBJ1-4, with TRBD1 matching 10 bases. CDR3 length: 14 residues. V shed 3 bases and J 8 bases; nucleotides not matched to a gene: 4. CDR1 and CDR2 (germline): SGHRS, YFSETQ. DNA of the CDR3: TGCGCCAGCAGCTCGACAGGGGGCGAAGAAAAACTGTTTTTT. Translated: CASSSTGGEEKLFF.